This TCR beta chain was sequenced for a study of T cell responses to AZD1222 COVID-19 vaccine. It was second doses at about 4 or about 12 weeks that were pooled. Whole-study findings and limits: White British ancestry dominated among donors, who included more females, and clonal diversity was possibly underestimated. Two AZD1222 administrations were followed by greater Spike-specific TCR breadth and depth. At baseline, just a handful of AZD1222 recipients tested seropositive.

Sequencing was performed with immunoSEQ multiplex PCR; in TCRdb, only in-frame clones are kept and a portion is missing. Of approximately 50,000 clones detected, approximately 86% appear once; the ten largest clones hold 6.5% to 8.5%. The CDR3 totals 14 residues. Trimming took off 5 bases at V and 0 bases at J, with 7 bases between the two ends. Germline loops: CDR1 MNHEY, CDR2 SMNVEV (reference sequence). There are a few counts of this clone. The antigen is undetermined. This specimen consisted of peripheral blood, obtained 28 days after the second AZD1222 dose. The sequence derives from an adult who received the AZD1222 COVID-19 vaccine. The chain has TRBV27 and TRBJ2-2; no reliable D call. CDR3: CASSLRANTGELFF. The CDR3 DNA is TGTGCCAGCAGTCTACGCGCGAACACCGGGGAGCTGTTTTTT.